This TCR beta chain was observed in a study of T-cell memory formation after mild COVID-19. Study findings and constraints: That cross-reactive memory joined was suggested by some responding clones appearing in pre-infection memory. Clones that contracted clustered mainly in CM and EM if CD4+ and in EMRA if CD8+.

With 4 bases clipped from V and 3 bases from J, the junction kept 12 bases outside the gene matches. CDR1 and CDR2 from the germline V gene are SGHRS and YFSETQ. The CDR3 consists of 17 residues. There are a few counts of this clonotype. Its antigen is not known. TCRdb reanalysed the 5' RACE reads using MiXCR and keeps one entry per CDR3 protein. The sample comprises 200,000 to 250,000 distinct CDR3 sequences, approximately 15% of which are singletons, and approximately 2.1% rests with the top ten. The clonotype originates from an adult woman who had mild COVID-19 (a few samples of this study predate the infection). Cell type and time point are not known. What was sequenced was PBMCs or a T cell subset sorted from them (not recorded which). This chain uses TRBV5-1 with TRBJ1-2, with 10 bases that match TRBD1. In nucleotides, the CDR3 is TGCGCCAGCAGCACCGGACAGGGGGAAGTCGCTGACTATGGCTACACCTTC. Its translation: CASSTGQGEVADYGYTF. Supplemented by reference TRBV5-1 and TRBJ1-2, the full variable domain reads KAGVTQTPRYLIKTRGQQVTLSCSPISGHRSVSWYQQTPGQGLQFLFEYFSETQRNKGNFPGRFSGRQFSNSRSEMNVSTLELGDSALYLCASSTGQGEVADYGYTFGSGTRLTVV.